This T cell receptor (beta chain) stems from a study of T cell responses to AZD1222 COVID-19 vaccine. Study conclusions and caveats: The study sampled repertoires only after the peak T cell response. There were mostly white British donors and more females than males, and clonal diversity was possibly underestimated. The study identified only a handful of AZD1222 recipients as seropositive at baseline.

Germline V CDR1 and CDR2: SGHDT, YYEEEE. The CDR3 loop spans 15 amino acids. V was cut by 0 bases and J by 4 bases, with 10 bases left in between. Concerning this clone itself: Its antigen is not identified.

Clones were read by immunoSEQ multiplex PCR, and TCRdb kept only the in-frame ones, dropping some. The table includes about 120,000 clones, about nine tenths detected once. This receptor was obtained from an adult who received the MenACWY meningococcal vaccine as a control. Sequences were derived from peripheral blood, sampled 28 days after the second dose of the MenACWY control vaccine. The gene calls are TRBV5-6 and TRBJ1-4, with D unclear. For the CDR3, the DNA is TGTGCCAGCAGCTTGGCGGCAGATTATAATGAAAAACTGTTTTTT. It is translated as CASSLAADYNEKLFF.